These 18 T cell receptor beta chains were all obtained from the same sample, sequenced in a study of blood T cell repertoires in COVID-19. Produced via immunoSEQ multiplex PCR; TCRdb's table is partial and in-frame only. This table holds almost 95,000 clones, roughly 80% found once. The sample taken for sequencing was peripheral blood. These TCRs come from a man aged 60-69 years with acute or convalescent COVID-19.

V is TRBV30 and J is TRBJ2-7, with 7 nucleotides matching TRBD2. Germline trimming cut 0 bases from V and 5 bases from J; bases unmatched to any gene: 1. The CDR3 has 12 residues. Germline-derived CDR1 and CDR2 are GTSNPN and SVGIG (reference sequence). CDR3 loop: CAWSVRGDEQYF. In DNA, the CDR3 is TGTGCCTGGAGTGTACGGGGGGACGAGCAGTACTTC.

This clone was detected only once. The chain links TRBV18 to TRBJ2-7; D might be TRBD2 (5 bases). Germline V gene data show CDR1 as KGHSH and CDR2 as LQKENI. V lost 1 base and J lost 7, with 14 bases in between. The CDR3 sequence is 14 residues long. The CDR3, as DNA: TGTGCCAGCTCACCACGGGAGAGCTTCAGGGAGCAGTACTTC. Translated, it gives CASSPRESFREQYF.

CDR3 region: CASYFRTSGNTGELFF. The DNA for the CDR3 is TGTGCCAGCTATTTCAGGACGAGCGGAAACACCGGGGAGCTGTTTTTT. The rearrangement links TRBV7-9 to TRBJ2-2; D might be TRBD2 (5 bases). This CDR3 is built from 16 residues. Trimming left V 8 bases short and J 2 bases short, with 18 bases between. The germline gives CDR1 SEHNR, CDR2 FQNEAQ (reference sequence). Using reference TRBV7-9 and TRBJ2-2 for the parts outside the CDR3, the full variable domain is DTGVSQNPRHKITKRGQNVTFRCDPISEHNRLYWYRQTLGQGPEFLTYFQNEAQLEKSRLLSDRFSAERPKGSFSTLEIQRTEQGDSAMYLCASYFRTSGNTGELFFGEGSRLTVL.

J is TRBJ1-1 and V is TRBV13, with D perhaps TRBD1 (5 bases). Germline assignment: CDR1 PRHDT and CDR2 FYEKMQ (reference sequence). V was clipped by 4 bases and J by 0 bases, with 9 bases between them. The CDR3 contains 14 residues. The CDR3 DNA reads TGTGCCAGCAGCTCCCAGGGCGTGAACACTGAAGCTTTCTTT. As protein: CASSSQGVNTEAFF.

The chain links TRBV5-1 to TRBJ2-1; 10 bases are a match to TRBD2. In germline, CDR1 is SGHRS, CDR2 YFSETQ. Losses at the gene ends were 4 bases for V and 4 bases for J; bases not matched to a gene: 17. This CDR3 has 19 residues. This chain's CDR3 is CASSQSNVLAGASYNEQFF. The CDR3, as DNA: TGCGCCAGCAGCCAATCCAACGTCCTAGCGGGGGCCTCTTACAATGAGCAGTTCTTC.

This rearrangement joins TRBV9 to TRBJ2-7; tentatively, D is TRBD1 (6 bases). Germline CDR1 SGDLS, CDR2 YYNGEE. The V end was cut by 3 bases, the J end by 2 bases, with 12 bases between. The CDR3 contains 14 residues. The DNA of the CDR3 is TGTGCCAGCAGCGCCGCGACAGGTCCCTACGAGCAGTACTTC. This codes for CASSAATGPYEQYF.

The gene calls are TRBV19 and TRBJ2-7; TRBD2 is a possible D gene (5 bases). Germline V gives CDR1 LNHDA, CDR2 SQIVND (reference sequence). Trimming left V 6 bases short and J 1 base short, with 7 bases between. The CDR3 is 12 residues long. The CDR3 region is CASSRDSYEQYF. The CDR3, as DNA: TGTGCCAGTAGCCGGGATTCCTACGAGCAGTACTTC.

J is TRBJ1-1 and V is TRBV6-5; TRBD1 is a possible D gene (5 bases). Trimming shortened V by 2 bases and J by 4 bases, and 14 bases separated the two germline ends. In germline, CDR1 is MNHEY, CDR2 SVGAGI. The CDR3 runs to 15 residues. CDR3 coding DNA: TGTGCCAGCAGTTACGTGTGGGGCGGTAGCACTGAAGCTTTCTTT. Translating it yields CASSYVWGGSTEAFF.

The chain couples TRBV5-4 to TRBJ2-2, with 8 positions matching TRBD1. After removal of 2 bases from V and 1 base from J, the junction contained 1 base not matched to a gene. The CDR3 is 15 amino acids. The V gene's germline CDR1 is SGHNT and CDR2 YYREEE (reference sequence). The CDR3 is CASSFGTGNTGELFF. CDR3 DNA: TGTGCCAGCAGCTTCGGGACAGGGAACACCGGGGAGCTGTTTTTT.

This chain joins TRBV29-1 and TRBJ1-2, with TRBD1 matching 9 bases. Germline-derived CDR1 and CDR2 are SQVTM and ANQGSEA. CDR3 length equals 13 residues. The V and J ends lost 4 bases and 8 bases, in that order; junction bases with no gene match: 8. CDR3 coding DNA: TGCAGCGTTGGCGGGACAGGGAAGGGCGGCTACACCTTC. This encodes CSVGGTGKGGYTF.

This chain joins TRBV15 and TRBJ1-2; weak D call: TRBD1 (6 bases). The CDR3 contains 14 residues. The germline V gene encodes CDR1 LNHNV and CDR2 YYDKDF (reference sequence). Trimming removed 0 bases at V and 6 bases at J, with 11 bases between. CDR3 nucleotides: TGTGCCACCAGCAGAGATACGGCAGGGGATGGCTACACCTTC. Amino acid sequence: CATSRDTAGDGYTF.

The genes are TRBV24-1 and TRBJ1-2; no firm D call. V lost 4 bases to trimming and J lost 2 bases, with 10 bases between them. The CDR3 sequence is 14 residues long. CDR1 KGHDR and CDR2 SFDVKD come from the germline V gene. CDR3 region: CATSEMELNYGYTF. The DNA for the CDR3 is TGTGCCACCAGTGAAATGGAGTTAAACTATGGCTACACCTTC.

This chain connects TRBV27 to TRBJ1-1, with D uncertain. The CDR3 consists of 14 residues. Trimming pared 3 bases from V and 4 bases from J, leaving 12 bases between. Germline assignment: CDR1 MNHEY and CDR2 SMNVEV (reference sequence). CDR3 sequence: CASSFTARGTEAFF. In DNA, the CDR3 is TGTGCCAGCAGTTTTACGGCCCGCGGCACTGAAGCTTTCTTT.

This clone was seen a handful of times. This chain uses TRBV18 with TRBJ1-3, with D hard to call. The V gene lost 3 bases and the J gene lost 0 bases, with 12 bases spanning the gap. The CDR3 has 16 residues. The germline gives CDR1 KGHSH, CDR2 LQKENI. CDR3 coding DNA: TGTGCCAGCTCACCTGAGGCGGGGTTCTCTGGAAACACCATATATTTT. Translation gives CASSPEAGFSGNTIYF.

The gene calls are TRBV11-3 and TRBJ2-5; D is possibly TRBD1 (6 bases). V lost 2 bases to trimming and J lost 3 bases, with 7 bases between them. The length of the CDR3 is 13 residues. The V gene's germline CDR1 is SGHNT and CDR2 YENEEA. The DNA for the CDR3 is TGTGCCAGCAGCTTACCAGGGGAAGAGACCCAGTACTTC. It translates to CASSLPGEETQYF.

The chain is built from TRBV4-3 and TRBJ1-1; no firm D call. The CDR3 has 13 amino acids. Germline CDR1 LGHNA, CDR2 YSLEER. Trimming removed 0 bases at V and 5 bases at J, with 7 bases between. CDR3 region: CASSQDLGTEAFF. CDR3 nucleotides: TGCGCCAGCAGCCAAGATCTAGGTACTGAAGCTTTCTTT.

V is TRBV24-1 and J is TRBJ2-2, with D tentatively TRBD2 (7 bases). This CDR3 contains 16 residues. Trimming cost V 6 bases and J 2 bases, with 15 bases left between them. The V gene's germline CDR1 is KGHDR and CDR2 SFDVKD. The CDR3 is CATSLGASGNTGELFF. In DNA form, the CDR3 reads TGTGCCACCAGTTTGGGGGCTAGCGGAAACACCGGGGAGCTGTTTTTT.

The J gene is TRBJ2-5, the V gene TRBV28, with D perhaps TRBD1 (6 bases). V gave up 3 bases and J gave up 2 bases, with 10 bases separating them. The germline CDR1 and CDR2 sequences are MDHEN and SYDVKM. This CDR3 has 14 residues. The CDR3 region is CASSLRQVQETQYF. CDR3 DNA: TGTGCCAGCAGTTTGAGACAGGTTCAAGAGACCCAGTACTTC.